This TCR beta chain was identified in a study of T cell responses to AZD1222 COVID-19 vaccine. Produced via immunoSEQ multiplex PCR; TCRdb's table is partial and in-frame only. The sample lists over 85,000 clones, roughly 91% occurring once. This CDR3 has 13 residues. Trimming pared 0 bases from V and 7 bases from J, leaving 9 bases between. CDR1 and CDR2 (germline): LGHNA, YSLEER. J is TRBJ1-2 and V is TRBV4-3, with no clear D. This specimen was peripheral blood, taken on day 0 of AZD1222 vaccination. This clonotype was sampled from an adult in good health. CDR3 in amino acids: CASSQDRYRGYTF. The CDR3 DNA reads TGCGCCAGCAGCCAAGATCGGTACCGTGGCTACACCTTC.